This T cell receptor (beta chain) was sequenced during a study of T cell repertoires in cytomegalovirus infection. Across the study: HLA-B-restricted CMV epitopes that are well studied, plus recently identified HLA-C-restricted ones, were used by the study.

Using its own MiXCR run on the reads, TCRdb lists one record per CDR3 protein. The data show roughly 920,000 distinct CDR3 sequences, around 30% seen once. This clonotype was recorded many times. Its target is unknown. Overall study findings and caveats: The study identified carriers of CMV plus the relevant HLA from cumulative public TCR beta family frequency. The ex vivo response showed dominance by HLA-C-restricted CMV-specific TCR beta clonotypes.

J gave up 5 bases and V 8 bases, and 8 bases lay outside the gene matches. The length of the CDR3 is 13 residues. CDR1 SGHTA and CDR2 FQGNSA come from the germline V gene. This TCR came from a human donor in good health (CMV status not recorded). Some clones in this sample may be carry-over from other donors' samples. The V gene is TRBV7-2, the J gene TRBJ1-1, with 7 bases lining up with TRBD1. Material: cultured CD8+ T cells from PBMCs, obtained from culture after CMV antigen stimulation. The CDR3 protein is CASLEGQRTEAFF. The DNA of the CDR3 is TGTGCCAGCCTTGAGGGACAGCGGACTGAAGCTTTCTTT.